These 20 T cell receptor beta chains originate from one sample sequenced in a study of T cell repertoires in cytomegalovirus infection. TCRdb re-called the reads through MiXCR, storing one row per CDR3 protein. The sample holds over 150,000 distinct CDR3 sequences; about 18% are singletons and the top ten take roughly 24%. Specimen: CD8+ T cells from PBMCs. These receptors all stem from a human donor in good health (CMV status not recorded). Some clones in this sample may be carry-over from other donors' samples.

This clonotype has just a few counts. The CDR3 loop reads CAISQDYSNQPQHF. CDR3 nucleotide sequence: TGTGCCATCAGCCAGGACTATAGCAATCAGCCCCAGCATTTT. This chain connects TRBV10-3 to TRBJ1-5; D is undetermined. The CDR3 runs 14 residues. Trimming shortened V by 6 bases and J by 0 bases, and 9 bases separated the two germline ends. CDR1 is ENHRY and CDR2 is SYGVKD in the germline V gene.

The chain employs TRBV5-8 and TRBJ1-2; a weak D match, TRBD1 (5 bases). Trimming removed 4 bases from V and 5 bases from J, with 12 bases in between. Germline values: CDR1 SGHTS, CDR2 YDEGEE. The CDR3 contains 13 residues. This CDR3 is CASSEGRAYGYTF. CDR3 nucleotides: TGTGCCAGCAGCGAAGGCAGGGCGTATGGCTACACCTTC.

The V and J genes are TRBV4-2 and TRBJ2-2, with 10 bases aligning to TRBD2. Germline assignment: CDR1 LGHNA and CDR2 YNFKEQ. This CDR3 has 16 residues. J lost 4 bases, V lost 4 bases, and 6 bases had no gene match. The CDR3 reads CASSPRASGGTGELFF. As DNA, the CDR3 is TGTGCCAGCAGCCCTCGGGCTAGCGGGGGCACCGGGGAGCTGTTTTTT.

This clonotype appeared a few times. The chain is built from TRBV6-2 or TRBV6-3 and TRBJ2-7; D is possibly TRBD1 or TRBD2 (5 bases each). V was cut by 10 bases and J by 5 bases, with 12 bases left in between. This CDR3 is built from 11 residues. Looked up from germline, CDR1 is MNHEY and CDR2 is SVGEGT. CDR3 residues: CATRDVDEQYF. The CDR3 coding sequence is TGTGCCACAAGGGACGTGGACGAGCAGTACTTC.

This clonotype was observed a few times. V is TRBV11-2 and J is TRBJ1-2, with TRBD1 matching over 7 bases. Looked up from germline, CDR1 is SGHAT and CDR2 is FQNNGV. V gave up 5 bases and J gave up 7 bases; unmatched junction bases: 7. The CDR3 extends over 13 amino acids. The CDR3, as DNA: TGTGCCAGCAGCCTAGGGACAGCCGCTGGCTACACCTTC. It codes for CASSLGTAAGYTF. Full variable domain (missing parts from reference TRBV11-2 and TRBJ1-2): EAGVAQSPRYKIIEKRQSVAFWCNPISGHATLYWYQQILGQGPKLLIQFQNNGVVDDSQLPKDRFSAERLKGVDSTLKIQPAKLEDSAVYLCASSLGTAAGYTFGSGTRLTVV.

This clonotype was counted at least ten times. The chain links TRBV7-8 to TRBJ2-7; D not resolved. The CDR3 runs to 15 residues. Germline values: CDR1 SGHVS, CDR2 FQNEAQ. V was clipped by 1 base and J by 6 bases, with 16 bases between them. CDR3: CASSLGEVSMSEQYF. The CDR3 DNA follows: TGTGCCAGCAGCTTAGGCGAGGTATCTATGAGCGAGCAGTACTTC.

The rearrangement joins TRBV28 to TRBJ1-5; 7 nucleotides agree with TRBD1. J lost 2 bases, V lost 6 bases, and 7 bases had no gene match. Germline assignment: CDR1 MDHEN and CDR2 SYDVKM. This CDR3 spans 15 amino acids. The CDR3 DNA follows: TGTGCCAGCAGGCAGGGGGTTTTTCGCAATCAGCCCCAGCATTTT. The encoded protein is CASRQGVFRNQPQHF.

This clonotype was recorded at least ten times. The chain is built from TRBV6-5 and TRBJ1-4; D ambiguous. CDR1 and CDR2 from the germline V gene are MNHEY and SVGAGI. V was clipped by 4 bases and J by 0 bases, with 0 bases between them. The CDR3 totals 12 residues. CDR3 in amino acids: CASSSTNEKLFF. The CDR3, as DNA: TGTGCCAGCAGTTCAACTAATGAAAAACTGTTTTTT.

This clonotype was observed a handful of times. The chain joins TRBV28 to TRBJ2-1; TRBD2 matches at 8 bases. Germline CDR1 reads MDHEN; CDR2 reads SYDVKM. The V and J ends lost 5 bases and 0 bases, in that order; junction bases with no gene match: 6. The CDR3 runs 16 residues. The DNA for the CDR3 is TGTGCCAGCAGTCCCCCCGGGGGGGGCTCCTACAATGAGCAGTTCTTC. It codes for CASSPPGGGSYNEQFF.

V and J are TRBV7-2 and TRBJ2-1; no clear D. The CDR3 runs to 11 residues. V lost 7 bases and J 8 bases, leaving 9 bases between the germline ends. Germline V CDR1 and CDR2: SGHTA, FQGNSA. The CDR3 sequence: CASTSADEQFF. The CDR3 nucleotides are TGTGCCAGCACCTCGGCGGATGAGCAGTTCTTC.

This clonotype was seen more than once but under ten times. The gene calls are TRBV6-2 or TRBV6-3 and TRBJ1-5; 8 bases match TRBD1. The CDR3 extends over 14 amino acids. Germline CDR1 and CDR2: MNHEY and SVGEGT. V lost 5 bases, J lost 5 bases, and 5 bases stayed unmatched. CDR3 loop: CASSLPGGDQPQHF. DNA for the CDR3: TGTGCCAGCAGTCTACCAGGGGGCGATCAGCCCCAGCATTTT.

This chain uses TRBV28 with TRBJ1-5, with a possible D match to TRBD1 (5 bases). V was pared by 6 bases and J by 0 bases, with 12 bases between. Germline assignment: CDR1 MDHEN and CDR2 SYDVKM. The CDR3 runs to 15 residues. CDR3 DNA sequence: TGTGCCAGCAGACCGACAGTACCTAGCAATCAGCCCCAGCATTTT. This codes for CASRPTVPSNQPQHF.

Concerning this clonotype: A much larger clone lies a single base off, so this may be a read error. This rearrangement joins TRBV7-9 to TRBJ2-3, with D uncertain. The length of the CDR3 is 15 residues. V dropped 6 bases and J dropped 0 bases, with 13 bases sitting between them. Germline V CDR1 and CDR2: SEHNR, FQNEAQ (reference sequence). The CDR3 here is CASSGRTVSTDTQYF. CDR3 coding DNA: TGTGCCAGCAGTGGACGGACCGTTAGCACAGATACGCAGTATTTT. Drawing the rest from reference TRBV7-9 and TRBJ2-3, the complete variable domain is DTGVSQNPRHKITKRGQNVTFRCDPISEHNRLYWYRQTLGQGPEFLTYFQNEAQLEKSRLLSDRFSAERPKGSFSTLEIQRTEQGDSAMYLCASSGRTVSTDTQYFGPGTRLTVL.

The table lists this clonotype with a few counts. V and J are TRBV7-9 and TRBJ2-1, with 7 nucleotides matching TRBD2. With 7 bases clipped from V and 3 bases from J, the junction kept 3 bases outside the gene matches. CDR3 length: 13 amino acids. In germline, CDR1 is SEHNR, CDR2 FQNEAQ (reference sequence). The CDR3 nucleotides read TGTGCCAGCACCGGACTAGACTACAATGAGCAGTTCTTC. This gives the protein CASTGLDYNEQFF.

The sample holds many counts of this clonotype. The chain employs TRBV7-2 and TRBJ2-1; D ambiguous. CDR1 and CDR2 from the germline V gene are SGHTA and FQGNSA. This CDR3 comprises 17 residues. V gave up 2 bases and J gave up 0 bases, with 14 bases separating them. In nucleotides, the CDR3 is TGTGCCAGCAGCTTAAGGTGGGCAGCAAGCTCCTACAATGAGCAGTTCTTC. This sequence encodes CASSLRWAASSYNEQFF.

This clonotype turned up a few times. DNA for the CDR3: TGTGCCAGCAGCTTAGGCAGGGCGGACCGTTACAATGAGCAGTTCTTC. Translating gives CASSLGRADRYNEQFF. The rearrangement joins TRBV7-9 to TRBJ2-1; D is perhaps TRBD1 (5 bases). V gave up 1 base and J gave up 4 bases, with 14 bases separating them. Germline V gene lookup returns CDR1 SEHNR and CDR2 FQNEAQ (reference sequence). The CDR3 has 16 residues.

This clonotype was detected a few times. CDR3: CASSLSDRGQPQHF. The CDR3 nucleotides are TGTGCCAGCAGTTTATCCGACAGGGGTCAGCCCCAGCATTTT. V gene TRBV12-3 or TRBV12-4 combines with J gene TRBJ1-5, with TRBD1 matching 8 bases. The CDR3 is made up of 14 amino acids. V was pared by 2 bases and J by 6 bases, with 3 bases of the junction left unmatched.

This clonotype was observed a handful of times. V is TRBV12-3 or TRBV12-4 and J is TRBJ2-1; TRBD1 is a possible D gene (7 bases). The CDR3 runs 14 residues. Trimming removed 2 bases from V and 12 bases from J, with 17 bases in between. The DNA for the CDR3 is TGTGCCAGCAGTTTATATACCCAGGGGGACTCGCAGTTCTTC. It encodes CASSLYTQGDSQFF.

The CDR3 region has the DNA TGTGCCAGCAGCTTGATTTCGGCTGCAGATACGCAGTATTTT. Protein sequence: CASSLISAADTQYF. The chain combines TRBV7-2 with TRBJ2-3; D unresolved. The germline V gene encodes CDR1 SGHTA and CDR2 FQGNSA. Trimming took off 3 bases at V and 4 bases at J, with 11 bases between the two ends. This CDR3 spans 14 amino acids.

The J gene is TRBJ1-1, the V gene TRBV29-1; unclear D gene. Trimming removed 3 bases at V and 3 bases at J, with 8 bases between. The CDR3 is 12 amino acids. In germline, CDR1 is SQVTM, CDR2 ANQGSEA. The CDR3 nucleotides are TGCAGCGTTGACCAACGCGACACTGAAGCTTTCTTT. This sequence encodes CSVDQRDTEAFF.